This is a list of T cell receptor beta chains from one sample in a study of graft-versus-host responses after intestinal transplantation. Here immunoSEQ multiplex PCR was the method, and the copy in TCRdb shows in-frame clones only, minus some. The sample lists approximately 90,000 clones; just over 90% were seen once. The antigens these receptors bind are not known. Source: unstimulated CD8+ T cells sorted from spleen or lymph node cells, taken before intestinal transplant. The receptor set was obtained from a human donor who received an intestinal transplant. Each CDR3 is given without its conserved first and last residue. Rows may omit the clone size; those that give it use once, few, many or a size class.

CDR3aa: ASSPRGRYDGELF; len: 13; abundance: .; v_gene: TRBV7-9
CDR3aa: ASSLFTSGQETQY; len: 13; abundance: .; v_gene: TRBV7-2
CDR3aa: ASSIGTGTGNTIY; len: 13; abundance: .; v_gene: TRBV19
CDR3aa: ASGGHTEAF; len: 9; abundance: .; v_gene: TRBV27
CDR3aa: ASSVVELAGGELF; len: 13; abundance: .; v_gene: TRBV9
CDR3aa: ASRLRQEGSYEQY; len: 13; abundance: .; v_gene: TRBV4-3
CDR3aa: ASSLNALTGANTGELF; len: 16; abundance: .; v_gene: TRBV11-3
CDR3aa: ASSETGQGNTEAF; len: 13; abundance: .; v_gene: TRBV9
CDR3aa: ASSSQGATYEQY; len: 12; abundance: .; v_gene: TRBV7-9
CDR3aa: ASSLWYGNTEAF; len: 12; abundance: .; v_gene: TRBV5-5
CDR3aa: ASSGTGSVSYNEQF; len: 14; abundance: once; v_gene: TRBV25-1
CDR3aa: ASSPLRGPYEQY; len: 12; abundance: .; v_gene: TRBV4-3
CDR3aa: ASTSRVENTEAF; len: 12; abundance: .; v_gene: TRBV2
CDR3aa: ATSREPGQTLMNTEAF; len: 16; abundance: .; v_gene: TRBV15
CDR3aa: ASSTSGGALSTDTQY; len: 15; abundance: .; v_gene: TRBV19
CDR3aa: ASSLRTGDYGYT; len: 12; abundance: once; v_gene: TRBV27
CDR3aa: ASSLGTYSLRGGGYEQF; len: 17; abundance: .; v_gene: TRBV13
CDR3aa: ASCASGNYGYT; len: 11; abundance: .; v_gene: TRBV10-2
CDR3aa: ASSQARQGTEQY; len: 12; abundance: .; v_gene: TRBV4-3
CDR3aa: ASSLVESYEQY; len: 11; abundance: medium-sized; v_gene: TRBV7-2
CDR3aa: ASSPRDRFNNEQF; len: 13; abundance: .; v_gene: TRBV18
CDR3aa: ASSVVGGGEQY; len: 11; abundance: .; v_gene: TRBV9
CDR3aa: ASSVHGGPDEQY; len: 12; abundance: .; v_gene: TRBV9
CDR3aa: ASSPLRGPLQVNTEAF; len: 16; abundance: .; v_gene: TRBV27
CDR3aa: ASSLGGPLV; len: 9; abundance: .; v_gene: TRBV13
CDR3aa: AWSAVQGDGYT; len: 11; abundance: .; v_gene: TRBV30
CDR3aa: ASSDWGQVNTEAF; len: 13; abundance: once; v_gene: TRBV2
CDR3aa: ASSLASGFYGYT; len: 12; abundance: .; v_gene: TRBV11-2
CDR3aa: ASSPGPSTDTQY; len: 12; abundance: .; v_gene: TRBV27
CDR3aa: ASSLKRASTSTDTQY; len: 15; abundance: .; v_gene: TRBV7-9
CDR3aa: ASSIRQGRETQY; len: 12; abundance: once; v_gene: TRBV5-6
CDR3aa: ASSTGTGHGYT; len: 11; abundance: .; v_gene: TRBV13
CDR3aa: SVGGAWDRPTDNEQF; len: 15; abundance: .; v_gene: TRBV29-1
CDR3aa: ASSLFGTGSGEQY; len: 13; abundance: .; v_gene: TRBV7-2
CDR3aa: ASSSDRGLNTEAF; len: 13; abundance: few; v_gene: TRBV7-8
CDR3aa: ASSPGTGGIEQY; len: 12; abundance: .; v_gene: TRBV4-3
CDR3aa: ASSHQTYEQY; len: 10; abundance: .; v_gene: TRBV25-1
CDR3aa: ASSAGTGFIYGYT; len: 13; abundance: .; v_gene: TRBV2
CDR3aa: ASSGTGGGGNTIY; len: 13; abundance: .; v_gene: TRBV9
CDR3aa: ASRGGPEAF; len: 9; abundance: .; v_gene: TRBV7-2
CDR3aa: ASSPRPGQTYEQY; len: 13; abundance: .; v_gene: TRBV27
CDR3aa: ASRRKSGGAGNEQF; len: 14; abundance: .; v_gene: TRBV2
CDR3aa: ASSLDRGRGEQY; len: 12; abundance: .; v_gene: TRBV7-9
CDR3aa: ATSNRAGDTTDTQY; len: 14; abundance: once; v_gene: TRBV27
CDR3aa: ASSPSSGLQETQY; len: 13; abundance: .; v_gene: TRBV4-3
CDR3aa: ASSISTGEQY; len: 10; abundance: .; v_gene: TRBV5-6
CDR3aa: ASSSSTSGDFTDTQY; len: 15; abundance: once; v_gene: TRBV7-9
CDR3aa: ASSYSIRDLDGYT; len: 13; abundance: once; v_gene: TRBV6-5
CDR3aa: ASSSPSDEQF; len: 10; abundance: once; v_gene: TRBV9
CDR3aa: ASSQFGTGPKDWDTEAF; len: 17; abundance: few; v_gene: TRBV4-3
CDR3aa: AWSPSTGTAIYGYT; len: 14; abundance: .; v_gene: TRBV30
CDR3aa: ASSYEGTSGNTIY; len: 13; abundance: few; v_gene: TRBV6-6
CDR3aa: ASSIGGGGAEAF; len: 12; abundance: .; v_gene: TRBV19
CDR3aa: AWSSRVGQPQH; len: 11; abundance: .; v_gene: TRBV30